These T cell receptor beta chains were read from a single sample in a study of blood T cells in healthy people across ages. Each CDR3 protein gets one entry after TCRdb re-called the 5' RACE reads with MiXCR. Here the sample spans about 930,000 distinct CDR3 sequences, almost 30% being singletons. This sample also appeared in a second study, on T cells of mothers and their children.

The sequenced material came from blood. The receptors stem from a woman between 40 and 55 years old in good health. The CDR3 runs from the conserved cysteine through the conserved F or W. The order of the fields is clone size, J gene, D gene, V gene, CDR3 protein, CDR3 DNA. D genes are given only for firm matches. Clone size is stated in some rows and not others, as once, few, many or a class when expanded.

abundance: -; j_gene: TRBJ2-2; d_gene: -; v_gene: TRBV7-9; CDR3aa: CAGTYTGELFF; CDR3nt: TGTGCCGGAACTTACACCGGGGAGCTGTTTTTT
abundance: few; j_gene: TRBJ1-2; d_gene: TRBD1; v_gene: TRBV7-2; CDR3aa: CASSQDRVDGYTF; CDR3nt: TGTGCCAGCAGCCAAGACAGGGTGGATGGCTACACCTTC
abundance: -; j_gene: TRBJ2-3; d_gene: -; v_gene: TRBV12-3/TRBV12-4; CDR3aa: CASMGRNTDTQYF; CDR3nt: TGTGCCAGCATGGGGCGGAACACAGATACGCAGTATTTT
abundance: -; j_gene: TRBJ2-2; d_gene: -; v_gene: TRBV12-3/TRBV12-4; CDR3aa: CASSPGGVKTGELFF; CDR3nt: TGTGCCAGCAGCCCCGGCGGGGTGAAGACCGGGGAGCTGTTTTTT
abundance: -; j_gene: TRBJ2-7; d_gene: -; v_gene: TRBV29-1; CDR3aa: CSVRGTYEQYF; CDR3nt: TGCAGCGTTCGAGGAACTTACGAGCAGTACTTC
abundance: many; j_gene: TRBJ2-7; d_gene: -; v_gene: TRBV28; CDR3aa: CATIGSFYEQYF; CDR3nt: TGTGCCACCATCGGTTCCTTCTACGAGCAGTACTTC
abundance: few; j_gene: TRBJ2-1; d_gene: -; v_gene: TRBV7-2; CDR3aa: CASSLTGLSYNEQFF; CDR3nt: TGTGCCAGCAGCTTGACCGGCCTCTCCTACAATGAGCAGTTCTTC
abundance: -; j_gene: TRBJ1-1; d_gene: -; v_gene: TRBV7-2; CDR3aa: CASSLLSQRAEAFF; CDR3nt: TGTGCCAGCAGCTTATTGTCCCAAAGGGCTGAAGCTTTCTTT
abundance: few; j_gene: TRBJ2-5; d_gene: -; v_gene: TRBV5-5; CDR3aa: CASSKRTSPGVQETQYF; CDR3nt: TGTGCCAGCAGCAAAAGGACGTCCCCAGGGGTCCAAGAGACCCAGTACTTC
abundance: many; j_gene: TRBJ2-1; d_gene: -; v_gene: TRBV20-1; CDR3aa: CSARPSRPGEQFF; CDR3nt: TGCAGTGCTAGACCCAGTCGGCCTGGCGAGCAGTTCTTC
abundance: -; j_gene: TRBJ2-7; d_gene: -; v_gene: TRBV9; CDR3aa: CASSLGSGLGEQYF; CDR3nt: TGTGCCAGCAGCCTAGGATCCGGGCTCGGGGAGCAGTACTTC
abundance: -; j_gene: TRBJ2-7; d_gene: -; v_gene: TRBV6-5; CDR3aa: CASSNYGPVAAEQYF; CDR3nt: TGTGCCAGCAGTAACTACGGCCCCGTGGCGGCCGAGCAGTACTTC
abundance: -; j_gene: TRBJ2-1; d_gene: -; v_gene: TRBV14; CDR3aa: CASSQDLLSGVWSYNEQFF; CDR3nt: TGTGCCAGCAGCCAAGATCTACTCTCGGGGGTATGGTCCTACAATGAGCAGTTCTTC
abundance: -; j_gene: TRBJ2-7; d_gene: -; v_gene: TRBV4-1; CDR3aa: CASSQDTGEWYEQYF; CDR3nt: TGCGCCAGCAGCCAAGATACGGGGGAGTGGTACGAGCAGTACTTC
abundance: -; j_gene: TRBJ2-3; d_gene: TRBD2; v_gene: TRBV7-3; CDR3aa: CASSPQAGVGTDTQYF; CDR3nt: TGTGCCAGCAGCCCGCAAGCGGGGGTCGGTACAGATACGCAGTATTTT
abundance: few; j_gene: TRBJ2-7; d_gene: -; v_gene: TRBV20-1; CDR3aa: CSAREFYEQYF; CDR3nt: TGCAGTGCTAGGGAGTTCTACGAGCAGTACTTC
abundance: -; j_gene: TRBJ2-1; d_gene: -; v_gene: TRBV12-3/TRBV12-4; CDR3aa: CASSLISGDRSYNEQFF; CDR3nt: TGTGCCAGCAGTTTAATTTCGGGGGATCGCTCCTACAATGAGCAGTTCTTC
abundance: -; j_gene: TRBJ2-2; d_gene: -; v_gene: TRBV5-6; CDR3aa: CASSWVQGGELFF; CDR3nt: TGTGCCAGCAGCTGGGTGCAGGGCGGGGAGCTGTTTTTT
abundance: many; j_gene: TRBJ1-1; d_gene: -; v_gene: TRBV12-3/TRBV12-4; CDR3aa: CASSLEGGTEAFF; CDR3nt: TGTGCCAGCAGTTTGGAGGGTGGCACTGAAGCTTTCTTT
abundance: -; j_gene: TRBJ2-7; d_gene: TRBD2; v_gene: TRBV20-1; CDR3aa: CSARRASGAPYEQYF; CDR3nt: TGCAGTGCTCGGAGGGCTAGCGGGGCTCCCTACGAGCAGTACTTC
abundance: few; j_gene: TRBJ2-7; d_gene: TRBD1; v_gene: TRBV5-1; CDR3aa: CATWDGTGVSYEQYF; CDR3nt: TGCGCCACATGGGACGGGACAGGGGTGTCCTACGAGCAGTACTTC
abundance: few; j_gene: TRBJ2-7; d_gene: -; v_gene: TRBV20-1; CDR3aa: CSAQRQSLGQYF; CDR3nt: TGCAGTGCTCAACGACAGTCGCTCGGGCAGTACTTC
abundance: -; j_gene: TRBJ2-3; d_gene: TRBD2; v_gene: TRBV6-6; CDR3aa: CAIATSGGTDTQYF; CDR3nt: TGTGCCATCGCGACTAGCGGGGGGACAGATACGCAGTATTTT
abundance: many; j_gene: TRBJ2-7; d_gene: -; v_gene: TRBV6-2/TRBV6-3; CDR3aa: CASSYPGQTYEQYF; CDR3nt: TGTGCCAGCAGTTACCCAGGACAGACCTACGAGCAGTACTTC
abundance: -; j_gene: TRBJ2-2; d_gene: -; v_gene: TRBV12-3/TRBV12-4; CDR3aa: CASSFGQGSNTGELFF; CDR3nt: TGTGCCAGCAGTTTCGGGCAGGGGTCGAACACCGGGGAGCTGTTTTTT
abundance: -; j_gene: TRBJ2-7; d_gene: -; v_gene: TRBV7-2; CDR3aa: CASSPKPDPHNEQYF; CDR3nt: TGTGCCAGCAGCCCCAAGCCGGACCCCCACAATGAGCAGTACTTC
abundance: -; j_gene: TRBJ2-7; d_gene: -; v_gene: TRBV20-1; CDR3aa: CSASMESSYNEQYF; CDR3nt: TGCAGTGCTAGTATGGAGAGCTCCTACAATGAGCAGTACTTC
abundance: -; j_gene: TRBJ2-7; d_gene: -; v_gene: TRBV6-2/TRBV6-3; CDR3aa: CAIGGRASRYEQYF; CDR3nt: TGTGCCATCGGCGGCAGGGCCTCTAGGTACGAGCAGTACTTC
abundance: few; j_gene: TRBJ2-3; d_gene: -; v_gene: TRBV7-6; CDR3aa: CASSSEGGGFNTQYF; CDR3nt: TGTGCCAGCAGCTCAGAGGGGGGGGGTTTTAATACGCAGTATTTT
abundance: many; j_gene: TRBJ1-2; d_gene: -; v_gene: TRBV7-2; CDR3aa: CASSLDTFFYGYTF; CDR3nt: TGTGCCAGCAGCCTGGACACATTTTTCTATGGCTACACCTTC
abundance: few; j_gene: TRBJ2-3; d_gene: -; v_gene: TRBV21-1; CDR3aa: CASSKWVNEQANYTDTQYF; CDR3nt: TGTGCCAGCAGCAAGTGGGTGAATGAGCAGGCGAACTACACAGATACGCAGTATTTT
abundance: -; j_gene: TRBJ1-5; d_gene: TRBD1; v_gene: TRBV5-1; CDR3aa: CASRQGVDQPQHF; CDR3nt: TGCGCCAGCCGACAGGGCGTGGATCAGCCCCAGCATTTT
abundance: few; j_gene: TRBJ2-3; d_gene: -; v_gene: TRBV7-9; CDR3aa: CASSFRGPLIDTQYF; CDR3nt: TGTGCCAGCAGCTTCCGGGGCCCTCTGATAGATACGCAGTATTTT
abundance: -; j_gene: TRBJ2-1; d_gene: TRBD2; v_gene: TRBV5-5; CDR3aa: CASSLAGGTLRNEQFF; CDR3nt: TGTGCCAGCAGCTTGGCCGGGGGGACCCTTAGGAATGAGCAGTTCTTC
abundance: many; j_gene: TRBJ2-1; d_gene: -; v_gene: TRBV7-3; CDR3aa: CASSHEGDEQFF; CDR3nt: TGTGCCAGCAGCCATGAGGGGGATGAGCAGTTCTTC
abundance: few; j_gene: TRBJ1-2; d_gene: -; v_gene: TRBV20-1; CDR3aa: CSARENGRPNYGYTF; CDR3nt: TGCAGTGCTAGAGAAAACGGCAGGCCTAACTATGGCTACACCTTC
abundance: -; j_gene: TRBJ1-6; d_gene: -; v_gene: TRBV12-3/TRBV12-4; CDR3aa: CASRGSSGINSPLHF; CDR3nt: TGTGCCAGCAGGGGCAGCTCAGGAATTAATTCACCCCTCCACTTT
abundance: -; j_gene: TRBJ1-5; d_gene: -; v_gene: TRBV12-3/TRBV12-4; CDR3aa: CASSMVGNQPQHF; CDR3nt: TGTGCCAGCAGCATGGTGGGCAATCAGCCCCAGCATTTT
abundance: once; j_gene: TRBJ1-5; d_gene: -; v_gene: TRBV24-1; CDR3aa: CAPCSGSNQPQHF; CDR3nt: TGTGCCCCCTGTTCGGGGAGCAATCAGCCCCAGCATTTT
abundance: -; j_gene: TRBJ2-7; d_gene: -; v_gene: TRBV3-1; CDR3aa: CASSDEGGYEQYF; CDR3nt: TGTGCCAGCAGTGATGAGGGGGGCTACGAGCAGTACTTC
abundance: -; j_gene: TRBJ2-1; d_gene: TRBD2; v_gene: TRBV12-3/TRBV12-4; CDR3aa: CASSLSGERFF; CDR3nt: TGTGCCAGTTCCCTTAGCGGGGAGAGGTTCTTC
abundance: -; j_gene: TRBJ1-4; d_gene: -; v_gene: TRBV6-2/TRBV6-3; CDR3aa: CASSAGRATNEKLFF; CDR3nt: TGTGCCAGCAGCGCCGGGAGAGCAACTAATGAAAAACTGTTTTTT
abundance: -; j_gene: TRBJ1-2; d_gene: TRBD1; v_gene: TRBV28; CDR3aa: CASSSPRTGSYGYTF; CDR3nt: TGTGCCAGCAGTTCCCCAAGGACAGGCTCCTATGGCTACACCTTC
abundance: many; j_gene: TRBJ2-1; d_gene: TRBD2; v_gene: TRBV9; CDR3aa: CASSPSTSGGGNEQFF; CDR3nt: TGTGCCAGCAGCCCTTCGACTAGCGGGGGGGGCAATGAGCAGTTCTTC
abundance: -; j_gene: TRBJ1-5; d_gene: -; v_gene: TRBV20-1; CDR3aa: CSATRRRTTNLYSNQPQHF; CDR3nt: TGCAGTGCTACAAGACGGAGGACAACAAACCTTTATAGCAATCAGCCCCAGCATTTT
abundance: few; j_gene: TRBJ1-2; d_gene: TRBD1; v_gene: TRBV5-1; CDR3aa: CASSLGTGTANYGYTF; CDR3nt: TGCGCCAGCAGCTTGGGGACCGGGACAGCCAACTATGGCTACACCTTC
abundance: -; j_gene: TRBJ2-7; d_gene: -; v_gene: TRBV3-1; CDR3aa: CASSPHTSSSYEQYF; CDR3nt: TGTGCCAGCAGCCCCCATACCTCTAGCTCCTACGAGCAGTACTTC
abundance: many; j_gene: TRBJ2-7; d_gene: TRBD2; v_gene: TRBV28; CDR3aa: CASSAGGTLYEQYF; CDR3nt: TGTGCCAGCAGTGCCGGGGGGACGTTATACGAGCAGTACTTC